This T cell receptor (beta chain) is drawn from a study of blood T cell repertoires in COVID-19. Study background: Samples representing acute and convalescent COVID-19 were sourced from the United States, Italy and Spain.

Trimming cost V 4 bases and J 4 bases; bases outside gene matches: 3. Germline CDR1 MNHEY, CDR2 SMNVEV (reference sequence). The CDR3 loop spans 13 amino acids. In the authors' workflow: Estimated nucleated cell counts came from reference gene primer amplification. TCRdb's table, derived via immunoSEQ multiplex PCR, lists solely in-frame clones and lacks some. V, J and clone size are those of that table, while D and trimming were read from the DNA. In the table there are about 230,000 clones, 70% to 90% of which are singletons. The chain uses TRBV27 and TRBJ1-2; 7 bases align to TRBD1. This TCR was recovered from a man aged 45 to 65 with COVID-19, enrolled during active disease. The specimen sequenced was peripheral blood. The CDR3 protein is CASSSRGIYGYTF. The CDR3 coding sequence is TGTGCCAGCAGTTCCAGGGGGATCTATGGCTACACCTTC.